The present TCR beta chain was sequenced within a study of T cells after yellow fever vaccination. Conversion of TCR transcripts into cDNA relied on 5'RACE template switching, which added a universal primer site and UMIs. Via MiXCR, TCRdb re-called the 5' RACE reads, giving one row per CDR3 protein. The table lists about 260,000 distinct CDR3 sequences, approximately 3.5% of them singletons. The CDR3 covers 13 residues. The V gene's germline CDR1 is DFQATT and CDR2 SNEGSKA (reference sequence). Trimming removed 4 bases at V and 4 bases at J, with 13 bases between. The TCR was taken from a young man who received the YFV17D yellow fever vaccine. The gene calls are TRBV20-1 and TRBJ2-5; D is tentatively TRBD1 or TRBD2 (6 bases each). The sequencing here drew on PBMCs, taken 15 days after the yellow fever booster vaccination. The CDR3 is CSANGGRGETQYF. In DNA, the CDR3 is TGCAGTGCTAATGGGGGGCGTGGAGAGACCCAGTACTTC.